This T cell receptor (beta chain) was identified in a study of neurological immune-mediated disorders. TCRdb reanalysed the 5' RACE reads using MiXCR and keeps one entry per CDR3 protein. The sample holds 50,000 or so distinct CDR3 sequences; approximately 3.1% are singletons and the top ten take 6% to 8%. This clonotype was detected many times. From 2 million PBMCs stored at -80 C, the unsorted libraries were generated. V lost 6 bases to trimming and J lost 2 bases; unmatched junction nucleotides: 8. The CDR3 length is 15 residues. V is TRBV12-3 or TRBV12-4 and J is TRBJ2-3, with TRBD2 matching over 7 bases. The TCR originated in a woman aged 55-70 years with multiple sclerosis. Specimen: PBMCs. The CDR3 nucleotides are TGTGCCAGCAGCGCCGGGACTACATACACAGATACGCAGTATTTT. It encodes CASSAGTTYTDTQYF.